This is a list of T cell receptor beta chains from one sample in a study of blood T cell repertoires in COVID-19. Sequencing used immunoSEQ multiplex PCR; TCRdb keeps in-frame clones, though not all of them. The sample comprises tens of thousands of clones, 84% of which are singletons, and about 1.6% rests with the top ten. Sequenced input: peripheral blood. All receptors come from a man aged 50 or older with acute or convalescent COVID-19. The CDR3 runs from the conserved cysteine through the conserved F or W.

v_call: TRBV10-1; cdr3_aa: CASSESSIGGMSGDTQYF
v_call: TRBV29-1; cdr3_aa: CSVEEGQTPVRSYNEQFF
v_call: TRBV2; cdr3_aa: CASSRDSSYNEQFF
v_call: TRBV10-2; cdr3_aa: CATAGGYRSPLHF
v_call: TRBV28; cdr3_aa: CASKVRRAASNYGYTF
v_call: TRBV15; cdr3_aa: CATSRAGQPQHF
v_call: TRBV2; cdr3_aa: CASSRDRAGNQPQHF
v_call: TRBV28; cdr3_aa: CASSTSRTERDGANTIYF
v_call: TRBV7-9; cdr3_aa: CASSLRSSGSGETQYF
v_call: TRBV6-6; cdr3_aa: CASSYVQAIYGYTF
v_call: TRBV11-3; cdr3_aa: CASSLAHSYEQYF
v_call: TRBV28; cdr3_aa: CASRITGVGYNEQFF
v_call: TRBV6-2/TRBV6-3; cdr3_aa: CASSYALAGAAGETQYF
v_call: TRBV6-5; cdr3_aa: CASSYSTHTGELFF
v_call: TRBV14; cdr3_aa: CASGSRGSLNEQYF
v_call: TRBV19; cdr3_aa: CASSSSRQGTYEQYF
v_call: TRBV19; cdr3_aa: CASSIGGTAQHF
v_call: TRBV27; cdr3_aa: CASSHVRGGARWSYGYTF
v_call: TRBV11-2; cdr3_aa: CASSQGQGAIKPQHF
v_call: TRBV27; cdr3_aa: CASRNLPLSNQPQHF
v_call: TRBV15; cdr3_aa: CATSRDYFAGGAGPDLAKNIQYF
v_call: TRBV19; cdr3_aa: CASRRTTGLGGYTF
v_call: TRBV28; cdr3_aa: CASSSPKFTGELFF
v_call: TRBV27; cdr3_aa: CASRNGQGANQPQHF
v_call: TRBV4-3; cdr3_aa: CASSEGSDYGYTF
v_call: TRBV3-1/TRBV3-2; cdr3_aa: CASSQEADYGYTF
v_call: TRBV7-2; cdr3_aa: CASSPRVGQGNNEQFF
v_call: TRBV6-2/TRBV6-3; cdr3_aa: CASSTRGQGIYNEQFF
v_call: TRBV11-2; cdr3_aa: CASSSGTRRGNEQFF
v_call: TRBV7-6; cdr3_aa: CASSTYSGGNNEQFF
v_call: TRBV24-1; cdr3_aa: CATSTLQGGDTQYF
v_call: TRBV18; cdr3_aa: CASSPLRETQYF
v_call: TRBV4-1; cdr3_aa: CASSLTTGVNTEAFF
v_call: TRBV30; cdr3_aa: CAWSRRQRMRGYTF
v_call: TRBV30; cdr3_aa: CAWSRGSGLDEQFF
v_call: TRBV28; cdr3_aa: CASSVGTSGRVEETQYF